The rows below give T cell receptor beta chains drawn from one sample of a study of blood T cell repertoires in COVID-19. The method was immunoSEQ multiplex PCR; TCRdb's version includes in-frame clones alone and lacks a portion of them. The data hold about 120,000 clones, with 82% observed a single time. The sample was peripheral blood. Receptors were obtained from a woman in her 70s with acute or convalescent COVID-19. Each CDR3 is given with its conserved first and last residue. The D gene is left open where the match is weak. Not all rows give a size; the values are once, few, many and, for expanded clones, a class.

D,J,size,V,CDR3,DNA
NA,TRBJ1-2,once,TRBV5-4,CASSRGTSYGYTF,TGTGCCAGCAGCCGAGGGACTTCTTATGGCTACACCTTC
TRBD1,TRBJ2-2,once,TRBV5-4,CASSAPDRAGDTGELFF,TGTGCCAGCAGCGCACCCGACAGGGCTGGGGACACCGGGGAGCTGTTTTTT
TRBD2,TRBJ2-4,NA,TRBV5-4,CASSWGGGGAFDQYF,TGTGCCAGCAGCTGGGGCGGCGGGGGGGCGTTTGATCAGTACTTC
NA,TRBJ2-7,NA,TRBV6-4,CAGLLDSGYEQYF,TGTGCCGGCCTCCTGGACAGCGGCTACGAGCAGTACTTC
NA,TRBJ1-2,once,TRBV7-2,CASSLAGRGGGYTF,TGTGCCAGCAGCTTAGCTGGGCGGGGAGGCGGCTACACCTTC
NA,TRBJ1-3,NA,TRBV5-4,CASKETGSSGNTIYF,TGTGCCAGCAAGGAGACAGGTTCCTCTGGAAACACCATATATTTT
NA,TRBJ2-7,NA,TRBV3-1/TRBV3-2,CASRGYRERTYEQYF,TGTGCCAGCAGAGGATACAGGGAAAGGACCTACGAGCAGTACTTC
TRBD1,TRBJ1-1,NA,TRBV5-1,CASSGQAIRDTEAFF,TGCGCCAGCTCAGGACAGGCCATAAGGGACACTGAAGCTTTCTTT
TRBD2,TRBJ2-1,NA,TRBV13,CASSPKLAGGLGEQFF,TGTGCCAGCAGCCCGAAACTAGCGGGGGGGCTGGGTGAGCAGTTCTTC
NA,TRBJ2-4,NA,TRBV4-1,CASSPRVLAKNIQYF,TGCGCCAGCAGCCCCAGGGTTCTAGCCAAAAACATTCAGTACTTC
TRBD1,TRBJ1-2,NA,TRBV29-1,CSVLQGVKTYGYTF,TGCAGCGTTTTGCAGGGGGTTAAGACCTATGGCTACACCTTC
NA,TRBJ1-2,NA,TRBV9,CASSQSQDRGYGYTF,TGTGCCAGCAGCCAATCTCAGGACAGAGGCTATGGCTACACCTTC
NA,TRBJ2-7,NA,TRBV19,CASTPTWGGRIYEQYF,TGTGCCAGTACCCCGACCTGGGGGGGGCGGATTTACGAGCAGTACTTC
NA,TRBJ2-7,NA,TRBV7-3,CASAPTAGSYEQYF,TGTGCCAGCGCCCCGACGGCGGGCTCCTACGAGCAGTACTTC
NA,TRBJ1-5,NA,TRBV7-2,CASSLVMRSNQPQHF,TGTGCCAGCAGCTTAGTGATGCGGAGCAATCAGCCCCAGCATTTT
NA,TRBJ1-2,NA,TRBV29-1,CSVEDFWHNYGYTF,TGCAGCGTTGAAGATTTCTGGCACAACTATGGCTACACCTTC
NA,TRBJ1-5,NA,TRBV29-1,CSVSGGGGNQPQHF,TGCAGCGTATCGGGCGGCGGGGGCAATCAGCCCCAGCATTTT
TRBD1,TRBJ2-1,NA,TRBV5-1,CASRDRVAYNEQFF,TGCGCCAGCCGAGACAGGGTTGCCTACAATGAGCAGTTCTTC
TRBD1,TRBJ1-1,NA,TRBV12-3/TRBV12-4,CASRPLDRVKAFF,TGTGCCAGCAGACCCTTGGACAGGGTGAAAGCTTTCTTT
TRBD1,TRBJ1-6,NA,TRBV30,CARRRGGTGYNSPLHF,TGTGCCCGGAGACGGGGCGGGACAGGCTATAATTCACCCCTCCACTTT
TRBD1,TRBJ1-2,NA,TRBV6-5,CASRTDRGGNYGYTF,TGTGCCAGCAGAACCGACAGGGGGGGTAACTATGGCTACACCTTC
NA,TRBJ1-5,NA,TRBV7-2,CASSLVVGGDQPQHF,TGTGCCAGCAGCTTAGTGGTGGGGGGTGATCAGCCCCAGCATTTT
NA,TRBJ2-6,NA,TRBV2,CASRSDTSGANVLTF,TGTGCCAGCAGAAGTGACACCTCTGGGGCCAACGTCCTGACTTTC
TRBD1,TRBJ2-5,NA,TRBV19,CASSPTGGGETQYF,TGTGCCAGTAGCCCTACAGGGGGCGGAGAGACCCAGTACTTC
NA,TRBJ1-1,NA,TRBV19,CASSISGQEAFF,TGTGCCAGTAGTATTTCCGGACAGGAAGCTTTCTTT
TRBD1,TRBJ1-2,NA,TRBV5-1,CASSPPGQSFRYTF,TGCGCCAGCAGCCCCCCGGGACAGTCTTTTCGCTACACCTTC
NA,TRBJ2-5,NA,TRBV5-4,CASSLALAAPQETQYF,TGTGCCAGCAGCTTGGCCTTGGCGGCTCCACAAGAGACCCAGTACTTC
NA,TRBJ2-5,once,TRBV30,CAWSVGRLMETQYF,TGTGCCTGGAGTGTGGGCAGGTTGATGGAGACCCAGTACTTC
NA,TRBJ1-2,NA,TRBV6-1,CASSEVGGDYGYTF,TGTGCCAGCAGTGAAGTTGGAGGGGACTATGGCTACACCTTC
TRBD2,TRBJ2-1,NA,TRBV5-1,CASRASGEQFF,TGCGCCAGCAGGGCTAGCGGTGAGCAGTTCTTC
NA,TRBJ1-2,NA,TRBV20-1,CSAEQGRYTF,TGCAGTGCTGAGCAGGGCCGCTACACCTTC
NA,TRBJ1-1,NA,TRBV7-2,CASRSIPGSTEAFF,TGTGCCAGCAGATCCATCCCAGGGTCCACTGAAGCTTTCTTT
TRBD1,TRBJ1-6,NA,TRBV9,CASSRDSLNSPLHF,TGTGCCAGCAGCCGGGACAGTCTTAATTCACCCCTCCACTTT
NA,TRBJ1-5,NA,TRBV29-1,CSVEGGPGQPQHF,TGCAGCGTTGAGGGAGGTCCGGGTCAGCCCCAGCATTTT
TRBD2,TRBJ2-1,NA,TRBV4-2,CASSQDSGGSYNEQFF,TGTGCCAGCAGCCAAGATTCGGGAGGGTCCTACAATGAGCAGTTCTTC
TRBD1,TRBJ1-1,NA,TRBV24-1,CATSGTGGGGDTEAFF,TGTGCCACCTCCGGGACAGGGGGCGGCGGGGACACTGAAGCTTTCTTT
NA,TRBJ1-6,NA,TRBV5-6,CASSPHATPPLHF,TGTGCCAGCAGCCCTCACGCCACTCCACCCCTCCACTTT
TRBD1,TRBJ2-5,NA,TRBV4-1,CASSQDGTGTETQYF,TGCGCCAGCAGCCAAGACGGGACAGGGACAGAGACCCAGTACTTC
NA,TRBJ1-6,NA,TRBV3-1/TRBV3-2,CASSPRVGNSPLHF,TGTGCCAGCAGCCCCAGGGTTGGCAATTCACCCCTCCACTTT
NA,TRBJ1-2,NA,TRBV11-3,CASSLGTRGAGGYTF,TGTGCCAGCAGCTTAGGGACTAGAGGGGCTGGCGGCTACACCTTC
TRBD2,TRBJ2-1,NA,TRBV7-6,CASSAPGTSVGSYNEQFF,TGTGCCAGCAGCGCGCCCGGGACTAGCGTTGGCTCCTACAATGAGCAGTTCTTC
NA,TRBJ1-1,NA,TRBV30,CAWNLGRGNTEAFF,TGTGCCTGGAACTTGGGCAGGGGCAACACTGAAGCTTTCTTT
NA,TRBJ1-5,NA,TRBV7-2,CASSIDSSSNQPQHF,TGTGCCAGCAGCATCGACAGTAGTAGCAATCAGCCCCAGCATTTT
NA,TRBJ1-1,NA,TRBV13,CASSGRAENTEAFF,TGTGCCAGCAGCGGGCGGGCAGAGAACACTGAAGCTTTCTTT
TRBD1,TRBJ1-4,NA,TRBV10-2,CASSESGDREKLFF,TGCGCCAGCAGTGAGTCGGGGGACAGAGAAAAACTGTTTTTT
NA,TRBJ2-6,NA,TRBV18,CASSPLPLTGANVLTF,TGTGCCAGCTCACCTCTACCCCTCACTGGGGCCAACGTCCTGACTTTC
NA,TRBJ1-2,NA,TRBV18,CASSPEGGVGYTF,TGTGCCAGCTCACCAGAAGGGGGAGTGGGCTACACCTTC
NA,TRBJ1-1,NA,TRBV24-1,CATRETENTEAFF,TGTGCCACCAGGGAGACGGAGAACACTGAAGCTTTCTTT
TRBD1,TRBJ1-6,NA,TRBV7-2,CASRPGQGGLSPLHF,TGTGCCAGCAGACCAGGACAGGGGGGCCTTTCACCCCTCCACTTT
NA,TRBJ1-6,NA,TRBV7-2,CASSLVPESPLHF,TGTGCCAGCAGCTTAGTCCCAGAATCACCCCTCCACTTT
TRBD1,TRBJ1-5,once,TRBV7-2,CASSPQTGDDQPQHF,TGTGCCAGCAGCCCCCAGACAGGGGACGATCAGCCCCAGCATTTT
TRBD2,TRBJ2-5,NA,TRBV10-1,CASSTGLAGGPRETQYF,TGCGCCAGCAGCACAGGACTAGCGGGGGGGCCGAGGGAGACCCAGTACTTC